A selection of T cell receptor beta chains follows, all from one sample in a study of T cell responses to AZD1222 COVID-19 vaccine. The assay was immunoSEQ multiplex PCR, and TCRdb's table has in-frame clones only and misses some. The data contain some 91,000 clones, over 85% of them seen just once; the ten biggest clones take up roughly 13%. The source was peripheral blood, collected on day 0 of AZD1222 vaccination. The receptor source for this set is an adult in good health. Each CDR3 is given with its conserved first and last residue. The D gene is left open where the match is weak. Clone size is stated in some rows and not others, as once, few, many or a class when expanded.

V: TRBV2
size: few
D: NA
J: TRBJ1-1
CDR3: CANTYGSRGAEAFF
DNA: TGTGCCAACACCTACGGGTCTCGGGGAGCTGAAGCTTTCTTT

V: TRBV3-1/TRBV3-2
size: NA
D: TRBD2
J: TRBJ2-1
CDR3: CASSLLAWDEQFF
DNA: TGTGCCAGCAGCCTACTAGCGTGGGATGAGCAGTTCTTC

V: TRBV7-9
size: NA
D: TRBD1
J: TRBJ1-2
CDR3: CASSSSGQGGYGYTF
DNA: TGTGCCAGCAGCTCGAGCGGACAGGGGGGGTATGGCTACACCTTC

V: TRBV19
size: NA
D: NA
J: TRBJ1-5
CDR3: CASSIWVDTRGFNQPQHF
DNA: TGTGCCAGTAGTATTTGGGTGGACACCCGAGGGTTCAATCAGCCCCAGCATTTT

V: TRBV12-1
size: once
D: NA
J: TRBJ1-4
CDR3: CASSPRDRGEREKLFF
DNA: TGTGCCAGCAGCCCCAGGGACCGGGGAGAGCGTGAAAAACTGTTTTTT

V: TRBV24-1
size: NA
D: NA
J: TRBJ2-7
CDR3: CATSDLLENEQYF
DNA: TGTGCCACCAGTGATTTGCTGGAAAACGAGCAGTACTTC

V: TRBV3-1/TRBV3-2
size: NA
D: NA
J: TRBJ2-6
CDR3: CASSPRTDSGANVLTF
DNA: TGTGCCAGCAGCCCCCGGACGGACTCTGGGGCCAACGTCCTGACTTTC

V: TRBV15
size: NA
D: TRBD2
J: TRBJ2-3
CDR3: CATSRQREGPTDTQYF
DNA: TGTGCCACCAGCAGACAGCGGGAGGGCCCCACAGATACGCAGTATTTT

V: TRBV27
size: NA
D: TRBD1
J: TRBJ1-6
CDR3: CASSPQGAKLSPLHF
DNA: TGTGCCAGCAGTCCACAGGGGGCTAAGTTGTCACCCCTCCACTTT

V: TRBV18
size: NA
D: NA
J: TRBJ2-7
CDR3: CASSRNSRDDSYEQYF
DNA: TGTGCCAGCTCACGCAATTCCCGGGACGACTCCTACGAGCAGTACTTC

V: TRBV13
size: once
D: NA
J: TRBJ1-1
CDR3: CASSLDGGTEAFF
DNA: TGTGCCAGCAGCTTAGATGGGGGTACTGAAGCTTTCTTT

V: TRBV18
size: NA
D: NA
J: TRBJ1-3
CDR3: CASSPDRNTIYF
DNA: TGTGCCAGCTCACCCGACAGGAACACCATATATTTT

V: TRBV9
size: NA
D: TRBD1
J: TRBJ1-3
CDR3: CASSVVSGGFGNTIYF
DNA: TGTGCCAGCAGCGTAGTTTCAGGGGGCTTTGGAAACACCATATATTTT

V: TRBV12-3/TRBV12-4
size: NA
D: NA
J: TRBJ2-7
CDR3: CASRLGRGEQYF
DNA: TGTGCCAGCAGACTAGGCCGGGGCGAGCAGTACTTC

V: TRBV5-1
size: NA
D: NA
J: TRBJ2-2
CDR3: CASSHVSGELFF
DNA: TGCGCCAGCAGCCATGTCTCCGGGGAGCTGTTTTTT

V: TRBV28
size: NA
D: NA
J: TRBJ1-3
CDR3: CASSPDRISGNTIYF
DNA: TGTGCCAGCAGTCCTGACAGAATCTCTGGAAACACCATATATTTT

V: TRBV5-1
size: NA
D: NA
J: TRBJ1-3
CDR3: CASSSGPAETIYF
DNA: TGCGCCAGCAGTTCAGGGCCGGCGGAGACCATATATTTT

V: TRBV6-6
size: NA
D: NA
J: TRBJ1-6
CDR3: CASGLQGIPLHF
DNA: TGTGCCAGCGGTCTCCAGGGTATACCCCTCCACTTT

V: TRBV28
size: few
D: NA
J: TRBJ1-6
CDR3: CASSLSDRSGGHF
DNA: TGTGCCAGCAGTTTATCCGACAGGTCCGGGGGACACTTT

V: TRBV19
size: NA
D: NA
J: TRBJ1-1
CDR3: CASRYTGLNTEAFF
DNA: TGTGCCAGTAGATATACAGGGTTGAACACTGAAGCTTTCTTT

V: TRBV7-2
size: NA
D: NA
J: TRBJ1-1
CDR3: CASSITPRDTEAFF
DNA: TGTGCCAGCAGCATAACTCCCCGGGACACTGAAGCTTTCTTT

V: TRBV5-8
size: NA
D: NA
J: TRBJ2-4
CDR3: CASSHSVNIQYF
DNA: TGTGCCAGCAGCCACAGTGTAAACATTCAGTACTTC

V: TRBV4-3
size: NA
D: TRBD2
J: TRBJ2-5
CDR3: CASSQYTSAQETQYF
DNA: TGCGCCAGCAGCCAATATACTAGCGCCCAAGAGACCCAGTACTTC

V: TRBV28
size: NA
D: NA
J: TRBJ2-2
CDR3: CASSLWRGYTGELFF
DNA: TGTGCCAGCAGTTTATGGAGGGGGTACACCGGGGAGCTGTTTTTT

V: TRBV5-4
size: NA
D: TRBD2
J: TRBJ2-3
CDR3: CASSSKRGSSTDTQYF
DNA: TGTGCCAGCAGTTCCAAGCGGGGGTCTAGCACAGATACGCAGTATTTT

V: TRBV4-2
size: NA
D: NA
J: TRBJ2-1
CDR3: CASSQDLALTEQFF
DNA: TGTGCCAGCAGCCAAGATCTGGCCCTCACCGAGCAGTTCTTC

V: TRBV18
size: NA
D: NA
J: TRBJ1-1
CDR3: CASSPGRGRLNTEAFF
DNA: TGTGCCAGCTCTCCGGGGAGGGGACGTTTGAACACTGAAGCTTTCTTT

V: TRBV9
size: NA
D: TRBD1
J: TRBJ1-1
CDR3: CASSGRGTGGANTEAFF
DNA: TGTGCCAGCAGCGGGAGGGGGACAGGGGGTGCGAACACTGAAGCTTTCTTT

V: TRBV15
size: NA
D: NA
J: TRBJ1-1
CDR3: CATSRERGAPKAFF
DNA: TGTGCCACCAGCAGGGAAAGAGGTGCCCCGAAAGCTTTCTTT

V: TRBV6-5
size: NA
D: NA
J: TRBJ1-5
CDR3: CASSYHREFQPQHF
DNA: TGTGCCAGCAGTTACCACAGGGAATTCCAGCCCCAGCATTTT

V: TRBV27
size: NA
D: TRBD2
J: TRBJ2-7
CDR3: CASSPKGTSGGYEQYF
DNA: TGTGCCAGCAGTCCCAAGGGGACTAGCGGGGGCTACGAGCAGTACTTC

V: TRBV5-1
size: NA
D: TRBD1
J: TRBJ2-1
CDR3: CASSLTGTGNNNEQFF
DNA: TGCGCCAGCAGCTTGACCGGGACAGGGAATAACAATGAGCAGTTCTTC

V: TRBV7-9
size: few
D: NA
J: TRBJ2-3
CDR3: CASSPRGPDTQYF
DNA: TGTGCCAGCAGCCCCCGAGGTCCAGATACGCAGTATTTT

V: TRBV4-1
size: NA
D: NA
J: TRBJ2-5
CDR3: CASSQAGDGATFQETQYF
DNA: TGCGCCAGCAGCCAAGCTGGGGACGGGGCCACATTCCAAGAGACCCAGTACTTC

V: TRBV7-9
size: NA
D: TRBD2
J: TRBJ2-2
CDR3: CASRPTSGSRTGELFF
DNA: TGTGCCAGCAGACCGACTAGCGGGAGTAGGACCGGGGAGCTGTTTTTT

V: TRBV7-9
size: NA
D: TRBD1
J: TRBJ1-2
CDR3: CASSLRSRGLGYTF
DNA: TGTGCCAGCAGCCTAAGAAGTAGGGGGCTCGGCTACACCTTC

V: TRBV6-1
size: once
D: NA
J: TRBJ1-4
CDR3: CASSERRRGRTNEKLFF
DNA: TGTGCCAGCAGTGAAAGGAGAAGGGGCCGAACTAATGAAAAACTGTTTTTT

V: TRBV5-6
size: NA
D: NA
J: TRBJ1-2
CDR3: CATKLRPYGYTF
DNA: TGTGCCACCAAGCTGCGGCCCTATGGCTACACCTTC

V: TRBV6-4
size: NA
D: NA
J: TRBJ1-4
CDR3: CASRREPNEKLFF
DNA: TGTGCCAGCAGGAGGGAACCTAATGAAAAACTGTTTTTT

V: TRBV3-1/TRBV3-2
size: NA
D: NA
J: TRBJ1-2
CDR3: CASSHREGYGYTF
DNA: TGTGCCAGCAGCCACAGGGAGGGCTATGGCTACACCTTC

V: TRBV28
size: NA
D: NA
J: TRBJ2-7
CDR3: CASSLNHEQYF
DNA: TGTGCCAGCAGTTTGAACCACGAGCAGTACTTC

V: TRBV6-5
size: NA
D: NA
J: TRBJ1-4
CDR3: CASSYKKGKGEKLFF
DNA: TGTGCCAGCAGTTACAAAAAGGGTAAAGGTGAAAAACTGTTTTTT

V: TRBV18
size: NA
D: NA
J: TRBJ2-7
CDR3: CASSPSVTAYEQYF
DNA: TGTGCCAGCTCGCCATCCGTAACAGCCTACGAGCAGTACTTC

V: TRBV12-3/TRBV12-4
size: few
D: NA
J: TRBJ2-5
CDR3: CASSFGETQYF
DNA: TGTGCCAGCAGTTTCGGAGAGACCCAGTACTTC

V: TRBV6-5
size: few
D: TRBD1
J: TRBJ1-5
CDR3: CASSRTGGNQPQHF
DNA: TGTGCCAGCAGTAGGACAGGGGGCAATCAGCCCCAGCATTTT

V: TRBV5-4
size: once
D: NA
J: TRBJ1-1
CDR3: CASSLSFTEAFF
DNA: TGTGCCAGCAGCTTGTCCTTTACTGAAGCTTTCTTT

V: TRBV7-6
size: NA
D: NA
J: TRBJ2-7
CDR3: CASSVTFAYEQYF
DNA: TGTGCCAGCAGCGTGACCTTCGCCTACGAGCAGTACTTC